This is a list of T cell receptor beta chains from one sample in a study of cytomegalovirus exposure and HLA in healthy donors. The data were produced by immunoSEQ multiplex PCR, yet TCRdb's version contains in-frame clones alone and is incomplete. This sample has some 140,000 clones, with 76% found just once. Source material: PBMCs. These receptors were obtained from a man aged 35-49 years in good health and CMV-seronegative. The CDR3 runs from the conserved cysteine through the conserved F or W. The D gene is left open where the match is weak. Size is stated for part of the rows, as once, few or many counts, or as a class when the clone is expanded.

>TRBV29-1|TRBJ2-7|TRBD1|13|-
CSAADRGLNEQYF
TGCAGCGCAGCGGACAGGGGGCTTAACGAGCAGTACTTC
>TRBV4-3|TRBJ2-2|TRBD1|16|-
CASSPDGTGDPGELFF
TGCGCCAGCAGCCCCGACGGGACAGGGGACCCCGGGGAGCTGTTTTTT
>TRBV13|TRBJ2-3|TRBD1|15|once
CASSKRTGRGDTQYF
TGTGCCAGCAGCAAACGGACAGGGCGGGGAGATACGCAGTATTTT
>TRBV4-2|TRBJ2-7|-|13|few
CASSPGETYEQYF
TGTGCCAGCAGCCCAGGGGAGACCTACGAGCAGTACTTC
>TRBV29-1|TRBJ1-2|TRBD1|15|-
CSVEQRGLRLVGYTF
TGCAGCGTTGAACAAAGGGGGCTTCGGCTTGTTGGCTACACCTTC
>TRBV28|TRBJ2-7|TRBD2|15|-
CASSSSGSRSYEQYF
TGTGCCAGCAGCTCAAGCGGGAGTAGGTCCTACGAGCAGTACTTC
>TRBV6-1|TRBJ2-7|TRBD1|13|-
CASSGTGPYEQYF
TGTGCCAGCAGTGGGACAGGTCCATACGAGCAGTACTTC
>TRBV5-1|TRBJ2-5|-|12|-
CASSEARETQYF
TGCGCCAGCAGCGAGGCCCGGGAGACCCAGTACTTC
>TRBV21-1|TRBJ2-2|-|19|-
CASPRGEGLAGVNTGELFF
TGTGCCAGCCCAAGGGGGGAGGGACTAGCGGGAGTAAACACCGGGGAGCTGTTTTTT
>TRBV7-3|TRBJ1-2|TRBD1|13|-
CASSFQGGYGYTF
TGTGCCAGCAGCTTTCAGGGGGGCTATGGCTACACCTTC
>TRBV5-6|TRBJ1-4|-|12|-
CANFTGNEKLFF
TGTGCCAACTTTACAGGGAATGAAAAACTGTTTTTT
>TRBV25-1|TRBJ2-7|-|13|-
CASSEQGSYEQYF
TGTGCCAGCAGTGAACAGGGGAGCTACGAGCAGTACTTC
>TRBV10-3|TRBJ1-2|TRBD1|14|-
CAISPWTGRDGYTF
TGTGCCATCAGCCCCTGGACAGGGAGGGATGGCTACACCTTC
>TRBV5-4|TRBJ2-7|-|14|once
CASSSQVSSYEQYF
TGTGCCAGCAGCTCGCAGGTGAGCTCCTACGAGCAGTACTTC
>TRBV29-1|TRBJ2-2|TRBD1|16|-
CSAEGVGQGATGELFF
TGCAGCGCCGAGGGGGTCGGACAGGGGGCTACCGGGGAGCTGTTTTTT
>TRBV11-2|TRBJ2-3|TRBD2|17|few
CASSSGLAGMGADTQYF
TGTGCCAGCAGCTCCGGACTAGCGGGAATGGGGGCAGATACGCAGTATTTT
>TRBV28|TRBJ1-2|TRBD1|15|few
CASRAGQGVGYGYTF
TGTGCCAGCAGAGCGGGACAGGGGGTGGGCTATGGCTACACCTTC
>TRBV5-1|TRBJ2-5|TRBD1|17|few
CASRPTVTVQGVETQYF
TGCGCCAGCAGACCTACGGTAACCGTACAGGGGGTAGAGACCCAGTACTTC
>TRBV28|TRBJ2-7|-|13|-
CASSPPHSYEQYF
TGTGCCAGCAGTCCACCCCACAGCTACGAGCAGTACTTC
>TRBV5-1|TRBJ1-4|TRBD1|14|-
CASSEQGPNEKLFF
TGCGCCAGCAGCGAACAGGGGCCGAATGAAAAACTGTTTTTT
>TRBV4-3|TRBJ2-1|TRBD2|16|-
CASSQDPGGNYNEQFF
TGCGCCAGCAGCCAAGACCCGGGGGGGAACTACAATGAGCAGTTCTTC
>TRBV9|TRBJ2-1|TRBD2|19|few
CASSVGGSGRTAATNEQFF
TGTGCCAGCAGCGTAGGTGGTAGCGGGAGGACCGCCGCTACCAATGAGCAGTTCTTC
>TRBV7-9|TRBJ2-5|TRBD2|15|-
CASSPERGSQETQYF
TGTGCCAGCAGCCCGGAGCGGGGGTCCCAAGAGACCCAGTACTTC
>TRBV30|TRBJ1-4|TRBD1|14|-
CAWSVGTGGAKLFF
TGTGCCTGGAGTGTAGGGACAGGGGGGGCAAAACTGTTTTTT
>TRBV27|TRBJ2-1|-|14|-
CASSLVGARNEQFF
TGTGCCAGCAGTTTAGTGGGGGCTAGGAATGAGCAGTTCTTC
>TRBV29-1|TRBJ2-7|-|13|-
CSVEVAGNYEQYF
TGCAGCGTTGAAGTTGCAGGAAACTACGAGCAGTACTTC
>TRBV2|TRBJ2-1|TRBD2|16|-
CASSGPQAGSYNEQFF
TGTGCCAGCAGTGGGCCCCAAGCGGGATCCTACAATGAGCAGTTCTTC
>TRBV5-6|TRBJ1-2|TRBD1|15|few
CASSLVDRVYYGYTF
TGTGCCAGCAGCTTGGTGGACAGGGTTTACTATGGCTACACCTTC
>TRBV7-9|TRBJ2-3|TRBD2|15|-
CASSVLAGLTDTQYF
TGTGCCAGCAGCGTACTAGCGGGTCTCACAGATACGCAGTATTTT
>TRBV28|TRBJ2-7|TRBD1|14|-
CASSARTGYYEQYF
TGTGCCAGCAGTGCCCGGACAGGATACTACGAGCAGTACTTC
>TRBV10-3|TRBJ1-1|TRBD1|14|-
CAISLDRGATEAFF
TGTGCCATCAGCCTCGACAGGGGGGCCACTGAAGCTTTCTTT
>TRBV7-8|TRBJ2-2|-|15|-
CASSRFRTTTGELFF
TGTGCCAGCAGCCGTTTCAGGACTACTACCGGGGAGCTGTTTTTT
>TRBV5-4|TRBJ2-7|TRBD1|15|-
CASSSTGGDPYEQYF
TGTGCCAGCAGCTCGACAGGGGGGGATCCCTACGAGCAGTACTTC
>TRBV10-3|TRBJ2-1|TRBD2|19|few
CAISDPGLAGGRSYNEQFF
TGTGCCATCAGTGATCCGGGACTAGCGGGGGGCCGCTCCTACAATGAGCAGTTCTTC
>TRBV7-9|TRBJ2-5|-|13|-
CASRLDSQETQYF
TGTGCCAGCAGATTAGACTCTCAAGAGACCCAGTACTTC
>TRBV5-1|TRBJ2-7|TRBD2|16|-
CASSGLAGANSYEQYF
TGCGCCAGCTCGGGACTAGCGGGGGCCAACTCCTACGAGCAGTACTTC
>TRBV19|TRBJ2-7|-|17|-
CASSIKSGWQVGGEQYF
TGTGCCAGTAGTATTAAGAGTGGATGGCAGGTAGGTGGAGAGCAGTACTTC
>TRBV6-5|TRBJ2-7|TRBD1|13|-
CASSRTGNYEQYF
TGTGCCAGCTCTAGGACAGGAAACTACGAGCAGTACTTC
>TRBV5-1|TRBJ2-7|-|12|-
CASREGSAEQYF
TGCGCCAGCAGGGAGGGGTCGGCCGAGCAGTACTTC
>TRBV7-9|TRBJ1-2|-|14|-
CASSLEAGGAGYTF
TGTGCCAGCAGCTTAGAGGCGGGGGGCGCTGGCTACACCTTC